These 27 T cell receptor beta chains were sequenced from one sample in a study of T-cell reconstitution after alpha-beta-depleted transplantation in children. Unique molecular identifiers were incorporated into the prepared TCRbeta library. Each CDR3 protein gets one entry after TCRdb re-called the PCR reads with MiXCR. Of 250,000 to 350,000 distinct CDR3 sequences listed, around 25% are singletons. Material: PBMCs, mostly from graft donor cells, obtained 180 days after TCRalphabeta/CD19-depleted stem cell transplant. The receptors were gathered from a male patient younger than 18 who had a stem cell transplant for acute lymphoblastic leukemia, so the T cells may come from the graft donor.

The chain links TRBV7-9 to TRBJ2-2, with D possibly being TRBD1 (7 bases). This CDR3 comprises 16 residues. Per germline, CDR1 SEHNR and CDR2 FQNEAQ (reference sequence). The V end lost 5 bases, the J end lost 3 bases, and 16 bases lay between the germline ends. The CDR3 DNA is TGTGCCAGCAGCCGGATTGACAGGGACTACACCGGGGAGCTGTTTTTT. Its translation: CASSRIDRDYTGELFF.

This clonotype has more than one count but fewer than ten. V is TRBV29-1 and J is TRBJ1-2, with no clear D. Trimming took off 4 bases at V and 2 bases at J, with 14 bases between the two ends. The CDR3 contains 14 residues. CDR1 and CDR2 (germline): SQVTM, ANQGSEA. CDR3 coding DNA: TGCAGCGTTGTAAGGGCAGTGAGAAACTATGGCTACACCTTC. Residues: CSVVRAVRNYGYTF.

The chain links TRBV7-9 to TRBJ2-1, with 7 bases that match TRBD1. Looked up from germline, CDR1 is SEHNR and CDR2 is FQNEAQ (reference sequence). The junction had 2 bases not matched to a gene; V was cut back by 1 base and J by 2 bases. CDR3 length: 15 amino acids. CDR3 sequence: CASSLVGTAYNEQFF. CDR3 sequence (DNA): TGTGCCAGCAGCTTAGTTGGGACAGCCTACAATGAGCAGTTCTTC.

This clonotype was counted a few times. This chain links TRBV20-1 with TRBJ2-6; D may be TRBD2 (5 bases). CDR1 DFQATT and CDR2 SNEGSKA come from the germline V gene (reference sequence). The CDR3 runs to 15 residues. V lost 0 bases to trimming and J lost 0 bases, with 6 bases between them. The CDR3 is CSARDRDSGANVLTF. CDR3 sequence (DNA): TGCAGTGCTAGAGATCGGGACTCTGGGGCCAACGTCCTGACTTTC.

This clonotype occurred a few times. The chain combines TRBV12-3 or TRBV12-4 with TRBJ2-3; D unresolved. CDR3 length equals 16 residues. Trimming took off 2 bases at V and 0 bases at J, with 12 bases between the two ends. The CDR3 sequence: CASSLMTYPSTDTQYF. The CDR3 nucleotides read TGTGCCAGCAGTTTAATGACATATCCTAGCACAGATACGCAGTATTTT.

The J gene is TRBJ1-1, the V gene TRBV14; D remains ambiguous. Between the trimmed V and J ends, which lost 3 bases and 4 bases, there was a span of 12 bases. CDR3 length equals 14 residues. Germline assignment: CDR1 SGHDN and CDR2 FVKESK. Written as DNA, the CDR3 is TGTGCCAGCAGCCAGAATACACGGGGCACTGAAGCTTTCTTT. Its translation: CASSQNTRGTEAFF.

The chain employs TRBV19 and TRBJ2-7, with D possibly called TRBD1 or TRBD2 (5 bases each). The germline V and J ends were trimmed by 1 base and 0 bases, with 7 bases remaining between them. This CDR3 comprises 14 residues. CDR1 is LNHDA and CDR2 is SQIVND in the germline V gene (reference sequence). Written as DNA, the CDR3 is TGTGCCAGTAGTATAGGGGGGAGCTCCTACGAGCAGTACTTC. Translated: CASSIGGSSYEQYF.

The CDR3 protein is CASSRQGAWNTEAFF. CDR3 sequence (DNA): TGTGCCAGCAGCCGTCAAGGAGCCTGGAACACTGAAGCTTTCTTT. The V gene is TRBV11-2, the J gene TRBJ1-1, with D hard to call. Trimming shortened V by 5 bases and J by 1 base, and 14 bases separated the two germline ends. Germline V gene sequence: CDR1 SGHAT, CDR2 FQNNGV. CDR3 length: 15 amino acids.

This chain joins TRBV25-1 and TRBJ1-5; D is ambiguous. Germline V gene lookup returns CDR1 MGHDK and CDR2 SYGVNS. The CDR3 sequence is 15 residues long. V was cut by 3 bases and J by 7 bases, with 16 bases left in between. Here the CDR3 reads CASSDRTNTGQPQHF. The CDR3, as DNA: TGTGCCAGCAGTGATAGGACGAACACGGGGCAGCCCCAGCATTTT.

This clonotype has more than one count but fewer than ten. The chain joins TRBV5-4 to TRBJ2-5, with TRBD1 matching 8 bases. The germline gives CDR1 SGHNT, CDR2 YYREEE (reference sequence). Trimming at V came to 0 bases and at J to 2 bases, leaving 12 bases not matched to a gene. The CDR3 has 18 residues. The CDR3 bases are TGTGCCAGCAGCTTGGCCCAAGGGGCAGGGGGCCAACAAGAGACCCAGTACTTC. Encoded protein: CASSLAQGAGGQQETQYF.

The V call is TRBV19, the J call TRBJ2-3; D remains unclear. This CDR3 contains 15 residues. V was pared by 4 bases and J by 1 base, with 12 bases between. Looked up from germline, CDR1 is LNHDA and CDR2 is SQIVND (reference sequence). This chain's CDR3 is CASSKEPPGTDTQYF. CDR3 DNA: TGTGCCAGTAGTAAGGAACCCCCCGGCACAGATACGCAGTATTTT.

The genes are TRBV5-1 and TRBJ1-3; possible D gene TRBD1, 5 bases. The ends were cut back, 1 base at V and 0 bases at J, with 11 bases in the middle. The CDR3 has 16 amino acids. The germline V gene encodes CDR1 SGHRS and CDR2 YFSETQ. CDR3 DNA sequence: TGCGCCAGCAGCTTGACTACAGGAAACTCTGGAAACACCATATATTTT. Its protein is CASSLTTGNSGNTIYF.

This clonotype was seen a few times. The chain joins TRBV9 to TRBJ2-1; TRBD2 agrees at 14 bases. This CDR3 comprises 18 residues. V gave up 0 bases and J gave up 3 bases; unmatched junction bases: 5. The germline CDR1 and CDR2 sequences are SGDLS and YYNGEE. The CDR3 protein is CASSVGGTSGSIYNEQFF. The CDR3, as DNA: TGTGCCAGCAGCGTAGGTGGGACTAGCGGGAGCATCTACAATGAGCAGTTCTTC.

The chain carries TRBV9 and TRBJ2-1; D is perhaps TRBD2 (7 bases). The germline V gene has CDR1 SGDLS and CDR2 YYNGEE. The V and J ends lost 3 bases and 1 base respectively, with 14 bases between them. The CDR3 contains 16 residues. This CDR3 is CASSASGGRSYNEQFF. The CDR3 region has the DNA TGTGCCAGCAGCGCGTCCGGGGGGCGTTCCTACAATGAGCAGTTCTTC.

This clonotype has ten or more counts. V gene TRBV7-6 combines with J gene TRBJ1-4; 7 bases align to TRBD1. J lost 2 bases, V lost 5 bases, and 11 bases had no gene match. Germline CDR1 and CDR2: SGHVS and FNYEAQ. This CDR3 has 17 residues. The DNA for the CDR3 is TGTGCCAGCAGCCCTAGGACAGGTCTAAGTACTAATGAAAAACTGTTTTTT. Its protein is CASSPRTGLSTNEKLFF.

V and J are TRBV5-6 and TRBJ2-7; 8 nucleotides line up with TRBD1. CDR3 size: 14 residues. Germline CDR1 is SGHDT and CDR2 is YYEEEE. Trimming removed 5 bases from V and 3 bases from J; junction bases left unmatched: 7. The CDR3 coding sequence is TGTGCCAGCAGTAGACCGGGACAGGTCTACGAGCAGTACTTC. This encodes CASSRPGQVYEQYF.

This clonotype showed up just a few times. This rearrangement joins TRBV11-3 to TRBJ2-1; D might be TRBD1 or TRBD2, each matching 6 bases. The V gene's germline CDR1 is SGHNT and CDR2 YENEEA. The CDR3 runs to 12 residues. V lost 6 bases, J lost 9 bases, and 12 bases lay in between. CDR3 nucleotides: TGTGCCAGCAGGATAGAGGGGGGTGAGCAGTTCTTC. Amino acids: CASRIEGGEQFF.

The rearrangement uses TRBV3-1 and TRBJ2-7; 10 nucleotides align to TRBD1. CDR1 LGHDT and CDR2 YNNKEL come from the germline V gene (reference sequence). Trimming took 1 base from V and 0 from J; bases not matched to a gene: 12. The CDR3 length is 19 residues. The CDR3 nucleotides read TGTGCCAGCAGCCAAGTCTCGGGGACAGGGGACTTTATCTCCTACGAGCAGTACTTC. This translates into CASSQVSGTGDFISYEQYF.

This clonotype turned up a few times. The genes are TRBV12-3 or TRBV12-4 and TRBJ2-1; 7 positions agree with TRBD1. The V segment lost 6 bases and the J segment 15 bases; nucleotides outside the gene matches: 8. There are 11 residues in the CDR3. CDR3: CASSTTGVGFF. The CDR3, as DNA: TGTGCCAGCAGCACAACAGGGGTAGGGTTCTTC.

This clonotype has a handful of counts. The chain recombines TRBV12-3 or TRBV12-4 with TRBJ2-5, with D perhaps assigned TRBD1 or TRBD2 (6 bases each). The germline V and J ends were trimmed by 6 bases and 1 base, with 12 bases remaining between them. CDR3 length: 14 residues. The CDR3 nucleotides read TGTGCCAGCAGCCGAGGGGGGTCCCAAGAGACCCAGTACTTC. The encoded protein is CASSRGGSQETQYF.

The chain employs TRBV5-1 and TRBJ1-1; no firm D call. In germline, CDR1 is SGHRS, CDR2 YFSETQ. Trimming removed 0 bases from V and 4 bases from J, with 10 bases in between. The CDR3 loop spans 14 amino acids. The CDR3 DNA sequence: TGCGCCAGCAGCTTGGCGGGCCTGGGCACTGAAGCTTTCTTT. This sequence encodes CASSLAGLGTEAFF.

This clonotype was observed many times. The V and J genes are TRBV5-1 and TRBJ1-1; 7 bases match TRBD1. Per the germline V gene, CDR1 is SGHRS and CDR2 is YFSETQ. The CDR3 runs to 13 residues. Trimming cost V 3 bases and J 3 bases; bases outside gene matches: 2. CDR3 in amino acids: CASSSDRDTEAFF. CDR3 sequence (DNA): TGCGCCAGCAGCTCAGACAGGGACACTGAAGCTTTCTTT.

The chain has TRBV27 and TRBJ2-7; D ambiguous. The V end lost 4 bases, the J end lost 2 bases, and 6 bases lay between the germline ends. The CDR3 length is 12 residues. The V gene's germline CDR1 is MNHEY and CDR2 SMNVEV (reference sequence). CDR3: CASSSYPYEQYF. CDR3 DNA sequence: TGTGCCAGCAGTTCGTATCCCTACGAGCAGTACTTC.

The chain has TRBV12-3 or TRBV12-4 and TRBJ1-2, with 7 positions matching TRBD1. The CDR3 covers 14 residues. With V trimmed by 2 bases and J by 8 bases, 8 bases remained unmatched. The CDR3 here is CASSLRDRPTGYTF. The CDR3 nucleotides are TGTGCCAGCAGTTTAAGGGACAGACCCACCGGCTACACCTTC.

The J gene is TRBJ1-4, the V gene TRBV18; D gene unclear. The CDR3 is made up of 16 amino acids. V shed 1 base and J shed 2 bases, with 11 bases lying between them. Germline values: CDR1 KGHSH, CDR2 LQKENI. CDR3 protein: CASSPRIGLTNEKLFF. The CDR3 coding sequence is TGTGCCAGCTCACCACGGATCGGACTCACTAATGAAAAACTGTTTTTT.

V and J are TRBV2 and TRBJ1-6; 7 nucleotides agree with TRBD1. J was trimmed by 8 bases and V by 8 bases; bases with no gene match: 9. Germline assignment: CDR1 SNHLY and CDR2 FYNNEI. This CDR3 contains 14 residues. CDR3: CASRRDSQDSPLHF. In DNA form, the CDR3 reads TGTGCCAGCCGGCGGGACAGCCAGGATTCACCCCTCCACTTT.

This chain links TRBV29-1 with TRBJ1-6; D is perhaps TRBD1 (5 bases). The CDR3 totals 13 residues. The V gene lost 6 bases and the J gene lost 0 bases, with 6 bases spanning the gap. Per the germline V gene, CDR1 is SQVTM and CDR2 is ANQGSEA. The CDR3, as DNA: TGCAGCGTAAGGGGCTCCTATAATTCACCCCTCCACTTT. It codes for CSVRGSYNSPLHF.